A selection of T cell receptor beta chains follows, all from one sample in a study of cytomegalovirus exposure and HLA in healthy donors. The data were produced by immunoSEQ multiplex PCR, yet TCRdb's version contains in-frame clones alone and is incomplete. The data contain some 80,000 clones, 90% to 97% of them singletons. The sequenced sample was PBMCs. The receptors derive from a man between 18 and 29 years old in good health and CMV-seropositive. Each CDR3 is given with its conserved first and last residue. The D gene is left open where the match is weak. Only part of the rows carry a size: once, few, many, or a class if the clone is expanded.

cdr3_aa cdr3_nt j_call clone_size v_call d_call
CASSGTANEKLFF TGTGCCAGCAGTGGAACAGCTAATGAAAAACTGTTTTTT TRBJ1-4 . TRBV2 .
CASSSLYRDEVGYGYTF TGTGCCAGCAGCTCACTCTACAGGGACGAAGTGGGCTATGGCTACACCTTC TRBJ1-2 . TRBV27 .
CASSRPGLAVVSSYNEQFF TGTGCCAGCAGCCGACCGGGACTAGCGGTTGTGAGCTCCTACAATGAGCAGTTCTTC TRBJ2-1 . TRBV7-9 TRBD2
CASSSWKGEGYGYTF TGTGCCAGCAGCTCCTGGAAAGGGGAGGGCTATGGCTACACCTTC TRBJ1-2 . TRBV12-1 .
CATVRDFFDEQYF TGTGCCACCGTCCGGGACTTCTTCGACGAGCAGTACTTC TRBJ2-7 . TRBV28 .
CASSLAKRDSTGELFF TGTGCCAGCAGCTTGGCCAAACGGGATAGCACCGGGGAGCTGTTTTTT TRBJ2-2 . TRBV5-4 .
CASRPSGSVYNEQFF TGTGCCAGCAGACCCAGCGGGAGTGTCTACAATGAGCAGTTCTTC TRBJ2-1 . TRBV7-3 TRBD2
CATSRELAGDLYEQYF TGTGCCACCAGCAGAGAGTTAGCGGGAGATTTGTACGAGCAGTACTTC TRBJ2-7 . TRBV15 TRBD2
CASSDRGDRDGYTF TGTGCCAGCAGTGACAGGGGGGATCGAGATGGCTACACCTTC TRBJ1-2 . TRBV6-1 TRBD1
CASSVSGAGKGTQYF TGTGCCAGCAGCGTATCAGGAGCGGGTAAGGGTACGCAGTATTTT TRBJ2-3 . TRBV9 .
CASSLQGLSSGNTIYF TGTGCCAGCAGTCTACAGGGACTAAGCTCTGGAAACACCATATATTTT TRBJ1-3 . TRBV6-6 .
CASSSRQTNQPQHF TGTGCCAGCAGTTCGAGACAGACCAATCAGCCCCAGCATTTT TRBJ1-5 . TRBV7-2 .
CASSIPTSGKYEQYF TGTGCCAGCAGCATCCCGACTAGCGGGAAGTACGAGCAGTACTTC TRBJ2-7 . TRBV11-2 TRBD2
CASSVTSGSIGPYNEQFF TGTGCCAGCAGTGTAACTAGCGGGAGCATCGGCCCCTACAATGAGCAGTTCTTC TRBJ2-1 . TRBV6-1 TRBD2
CASRKQTGSTEAFF TGTGCCAGTAGGAAACAAACGGGGAGCACTGAAGCTTTCTTT TRBJ1-1 . TRBV19 .
CSAPAQGYGYTF TGCAGCGCCCCGGCACAGGGTTATGGCTACACCTTC TRBJ1-2 . TRBV29-1 .
CASSPGQVNTEAFF TGTGCCAGCAGTCCGGGACAGGTGAACACTGAAGCTTTCTTT TRBJ1-1 . TRBV27 TRBD1
CASSQADRAETPYEQYF TGTGCCAGCAGCCAAGCGGACAGGGCCGAAACCCCCTACGAGCAGTACTTC TRBJ2-7 . TRBV4-2 TRBD1
CASSLRVAGSSDTQYF TGTGCCAGCAGTCTCCGAGTAGCGGGATCCTCAGATACGCAGTATTTT TRBJ2-3 . TRBV5-4 TRBD2
CASWSGKRQMNTEAFF TGTGCCAGCTGGAGTGGGAAAAGACAGATGAACACTGAAGCTTTCTTT TRBJ1-1 . TRBV27 .
CASSLDNRVGYTF TGCGCCAGCAGCCTAGACAACAGGGTTGGCTACACCTTC TRBJ1-2 . TRBV5-1 .
CASSPPRGSARNKQETQYF TGTGCCAGCTCACCTCCCCGAGGGTCCGCTCGAAACAAACAAGAGACCCAGTACTTC TRBJ2-5 few TRBV18 .
CASSLGPRGSGRETQYF TGTGCCAGCAGCTTAGGCCCAAGGGGATCAGGCCGAGAGACCCAGTACTTC TRBJ2-5 . TRBV11-2 .
CASSGGSGANVLTF TGTGCCAGCAGTGGAGGCTCTGGGGCCAACGTCCTGACTTTC TRBJ2-6 . TRBV6-4 .
CASSRAGPYNEQFF TGTGCCAGCAGCCGAGCGGGACCATACAATGAGCAGTTCTTC TRBJ2-1 . TRBV4-2 TRBD2
CASSFLGEAFF TGTGCCAGCAGTTTCCTCGGGGAAGCTTTCTTT TRBJ1-1 once TRBV27 .
CASSHPTGITEAFF TGTGCCAGCAGCCACCCCACAGGGATCACTGAAGCTTTCTTT TRBJ1-1 once TRBV4-2 .
CASSLTTGAYEQYF TGCGCCAGCAGCCTGACGACAGGCGCCTACGAGCAGTACTTC TRBJ2-7 . TRBV4-1 .
CASSLSGSQETQYF TGTGCCAGCAGCTTAAGCGGGAGCCAAGAGACCCAGTACTTC TRBJ2-5 . TRBV7-2 TRBD2
CAWRRGGAHEQYF TGTGCCTGGAGAAGAGGGGGCGCCCACGAGCAGTACTTC TRBJ2-7 . TRBV30 TRBD1
CASRLGRNYGYTF TGTGCCAGCAGACTAGGACGGAACTATGGCTACACCTTC TRBJ1-2 . TRBV6-5 .
CSVAHSSGVTGELFF TGCAGCGTCGCACACTCTAGCGGAGTCACCGGGGAGCTGTTTTTT TRBJ2-2 . TRBV29-1 TRBD2
CAIRGGDGYTF TGTGCCATCAGGGGGGGAGATGGCTACACCTTC TRBJ1-2 . TRBV10-3 .
CASSLTGHGDPEAFF TGTGCCAGCAGCTTGACGGGACATGGGGATCCTGAAGCTTTCTTT TRBJ1-1 once TRBV5-4 .
CASSLAPGFSGRLPEQFF TGTGCCAGCAGCTTAGCCCCGGGTTTTAGCGGGAGACTACCTGAGCAGTTCTTC TRBJ2-1 . TRBV11-2 TRBD2
CASSETELMNTEAFF TGTGCCAGCAGTGAAACAGAATTAATGAACACTGAAGCTTTCTTT TRBJ1-1 . TRBV6-4 .
CASSEAGQGNYGYTF TGTGCCAGCAGCGAAGCGGGACAGGGGAACTATGGCTACACCTTC TRBJ1-2 . TRBV9 TRBD1
CASSPGTSGSIHTDTQYF TGTGCCAGCAGTCCCGGGACTAGCGGGTCCATACACACAGATACGCAGTATTTT TRBJ2-3 . TRBV27 TRBD2
CASSPSIHGYTF TGTGCCAGCAGCCCATCAATCCATGGCTACACCTTC TRBJ1-2 . TRBV11-2 .
CASSGLGRGYTF TGTGCCAGCAGTGGACTGGGTCGAGGCTACACCTTC TRBJ1-2 . TRBV2 .
CASSPTRLDEQYF TGTGCCAGCAGCCCCACTAGGCTCGACGAGCAGTACTTC TRBJ2-7 once TRBV7-8 .
CASSPGTGDTDTQYF TGTGCCAGCTCTCCAGGGACAGGGGACACAGATACGCAGTATTTT TRBJ2-3 . TRBV19 TRBD1
CASSSPPSSYEQYF TGTGCCAGCAGTTCCCCCCCCAGCTCCTACGAGCAGTACTTC TRBJ2-7 . TRBV28 .
CASSYNNRVTEAFF TGTGCCAGCAGTTACAATAACAGGGTCACTGAAGCTTTCTTT TRBJ1-1 . TRBV6-5 .
CSVGTGSYEQYF TGCAGCGTGGGAACAGGTTCCTACGAGCAGTACTTC TRBJ2-7 . TRBV29-1 .
CASSPPPRTGSEAFF TGTGCCAGCAGTCCCCCACCTAGGACAGGGTCTGAAGCTTTCTTT TRBJ1-1 . TRBV7-2 TRBD1
CASSEGTGSSGNTIYF TGTGCCAGCAGTGAAGGCACAGGGAGCTCTGGAAACACCATATATTTT TRBJ1-3 . TRBV6-1 .
CASSPAGGWVEKLFF TGTGCCAGTAGTCCCGCAGGAGGTTGGGTTGAAAAACTGTTTTTT TRBJ1-4 . TRBV19 .
CASSLVSREASYNEQFF TGTGCCAGCAGCTTAGTTTCACGGGAAGCCTCCTACAATGAGCAGTTCTTC TRBJ2-1 . TRBV7-8 .
CASSQQGYEQYF TGTGCCAGCAGCCAACAGGGTTACGAGCAGTACTTC TRBJ2-7 . TRBV28 .
CASSRPGSAYGYTF TGTGCCAGCAGCCGACCCGGGTCAGCCTATGGCTACACCTTC TRBJ1-2 . TRBV7-9 .
CASSSLTGNTEAFF TGTGCCAGCAGCTCCCTGACGGGGAACACTGAAGCTTTCTTT TRBJ1-1 . TRBV13 .